These 30 T cell receptor beta chains share one sample of origin, sequenced in a study of long-term antiretroviral therapy in people with HIV. An immunoSEQ assay, version v3.0, was performed at survey level. Profiled with immunoSEQ multiplex PCR; TCRdb holds only in-frame clones, not every one. Of 9,500 to 15,000 clones listed, over 70% were seen once; the top ten hold 9.5% to 13%. The input for sequencing was unsorted PBMCs, taken 0.8 years before starting antiretroviral therapy. The source of these receptors is a woman between 40 and 55 years old with HIV.

This rearrangement joins TRBV14 to TRBJ1-4; 8 nucleotides match TRBD1. The CDR3 contains 15 residues. CDR1 and CDR2 from the germline V gene are SGHDN and FVKESK. V was pared by 4 bases and J by 0 bases, with 1 base of the junction left unmatched. The DNA of the CDR3 is TGTGCCAGCAGCCGGGACAGGACAACTAATGAAAAACTGTTTTTT. Protein product: CASSRDRTTNEKLFF.

The rearrangement joins TRBV7-9 to TRBJ1-1; D is uncertain. CDR1 is SEHNR and CDR2 is FQNEAQ in the germline V gene (reference sequence). The CDR3 has 9 amino acids. V was trimmed by 11 bases and J by 4 bases, leaving 5 bases between them. CDR3 amino acids: CASGTEAFF. The CDR3 nucleotides read TGTGCCTCAGGCACTGAAGCTTTCTTT.

The J gene is TRBJ1-1, the V gene TRBV4-1, with 7 bases fitting TRBD1. After removal of 6 bases from V and 10 bases from J, the junction contained 14 bases not matched to a gene. The CDR3 is 14 amino acids. Germline CDR1 MGHRA, CDR2 YSYEKL. CDR3: CASSHLYDREGAFF. In DNA, the CDR3 is TGCGCCAGCAGTCATCTATATGACAGGGAAGGAGCTTTCTTT.

This clone was detected only a few times. The chain has TRBV7-8 and TRBJ1-2; no clear D gene. Trimming shortened V by 0 bases and J by 7 bases, and 9 bases separated the two germline ends. The CDR3 is made up of 13 amino acids. The germline V gene encodes CDR1 SGHVS and CDR2 FQNEAQ. The CDR3 DNA reads as TGTGCCAGCAGCTTAGCGCAGGAGGGTGGCTACACCTTC. Amino acids: CASSLAQEGGYTF.

V usage is TRBV19 and J usage is TRBJ1-4; maybe TRBD1 (5 bases). The CDR3 contains 14 residues. V gave up 7 bases and J gave up 0 bases, with 9 bases separating them. The V gene's germline CDR1 is LNHDA and CDR2 SQIVND (reference sequence). CDR3 in amino acids: CASTDRATNEKLFF. The CDR3 region has the DNA TGTGCCAGTACCGACAGAGCAACTAATGAAAAACTGTTTTTT.

V gene TRBV6-5 combines with J gene TRBJ1-1; 7 nucleotides agree with TRBD1. CDR3 length equals 15 residues. Germline V lookup: CDR1 MNHEY, CDR2 SVGAGI. The V and J ends lost 6 bases and 3 bases, in that order; junction bases with no gene match: 10. In nucleotides, the CDR3 is TGTGCCAGCAGCACACAGGGGTTGGGGGACACTGAAGCTTTCTTT. This translates into CASSTQGLGDTEAFF.

The gene calls are TRBV29-1 and TRBJ1-1, with 7 bases matching TRBD1. This CDR3 is 13 amino acids long. Trimming cost V 7 bases and J 4 bases; bases outside gene matches: 9. The germline V gene encodes CDR1 SQVTM and CDR2 ANQGSEA. CDR3 DNA sequence: TGCAGCGCGCGACAGGGATCGAGCACTGAAGCTTTCTTT. It yields the protein CSARQGSSTEAFF. The whole variable domain, remainder taken from reference TRBV29-1 and TRBJ1-1, is SAVISQKPSRDICQRGTSLTIQCQVDSQVTMMFWYRQQPGQSLTLIATANQGSEATYESGFVIDKFPISRPNLTFSTLTVSNMSPEDSSIYLCSARQGSSTEAFFGQGTRLTVV.

The chain employs TRBV6-5 and TRBJ2-3, with D possibly being TRBD1 (6 bases). Germline V CDR1 and CDR2: MNHEY, SVGAGI. CDR3 length: 14 amino acids. V lost 5 bases, J lost 0 bases, and 9 bases lay in between. The CDR3, as DNA: TGTGCCAGCAGTACCGGGACAAGCACAGATACGCAGTATTTT. It codes for CASSTGTSTDTQYF.

This chain connects TRBV28 to TRBJ1-4; unclear D gene. Per germline, CDR1 MDHEN and CDR2 SYDVKM. The V end was cut by 1 base, the J end by 4 bases, with 22 bases between. The length of the CDR3 is 19 residues. The CDR3 protein is CASSLSVQSLIRHNEKLFF. CDR3 DNA: TGTGCCAGCAGTTTATCTGTACAGTCCCTTATACGGCATAATGAAAAACTGTTTTTT.

The gene calls are TRBV19 and TRBJ1-1; D gene ambiguous. The V end was cut by 6 bases, the J end by 6 bases, with 14 bases between. Looked up from germline, CDR1 is LNHDA and CDR2 is SQIVND (reference sequence). The CDR3 sequence is 13 residues long. CDR3 region: CASSNVPFAEAFF. DNA for the CDR3: TGTGCCAGTAGCAACGTTCCATTCGCTGAAGCTTTCTTT. Full variable domain (missing parts from reference TRBV19 and TRBJ1-1): DGGITQSPKYLFRKEGQNVTLSCEQNLNHDAMYWYRQDPGQGLRLIYYSQIVNDFQKGDIAEGYSVSREKKESFPLTVTSAQKNPTAFYLCASSNVPFAEAFFGQGTRLTVV.

This chain links TRBV10-3 with TRBJ2-5; TRBD2 might be the D (6 bases). Per the germline V gene, CDR1 is ENHRY and CDR2 is SYGVKD. The ends were cut back, 2 bases at V and 4 bases at J, with 11 bases in the middle. This CDR3 is built from 14 residues. The CDR3 bases are TGTGCCATCAGTGAGCCTCAGGGAGGAGAGACCCAGTACTTC. This encodes CAISEPQGGETQYF.

This clone has just a few counts. The rearrangement links TRBV6-5 to TRBJ1-1; 10 nucleotides line up with TRBD1. This CDR3 contains 15 residues. Per germline, CDR1 MNHEY and CDR2 SVGAGI. With V trimmed by 6 bases and J by 5 bases, 9 bases remained unmatched. In DNA form, the CDR3 reads TGTGCCAGCAGCCCAATCGACAGGGGGCATACTGAAGCTTTCTTT. Its translation is CASSPIDRGHTEAFF.

The chain employs TRBV19 and TRBJ1-1; D is possibly TRBD1 (5 bases). Trimming removed 6 bases from V and 7 bases from J, with 18 bases in between. The CDR3 has 14 residues. Germline V gene data show CDR1 as LNHDA and CDR2 as SQIVND (reference sequence). CDR3 loop: CASSGHIGANEAFF. Here the CDR3 DNA reads TGTGCCAGTAGCGGTCATATAGGGGCGAATGAAGCTTTCTTT.

The chain has TRBV5-3 and TRBJ2-7; no clear D. TRBV5-3 belongs to the ORF category, with a function that is uncertain. This CDR3 has 13 residues. The V gene lost 0 bases and the J gene lost 2 bases, with 6 bases spanning the gap. The CDR3 region is CARSLGPPYEQYF. The CDR3 DNA is TGTGCCAGAAGCTTGGGTCCCCCCTACGAGCAGTACTTC.

The V gene is TRBV6-6, the J gene TRBJ2-1; D is perhaps TRBD1 or TRBD2 (5 bases each). Germline values: CDR1 MNHNY, CDR2 SVGAGI (reference sequence). This CDR3 has 14 amino acids. Trimming left V 6 bases short and J 3 bases short, with 12 bases between. The CDR3 DNA follows: TGTGCCAGCAGCCCCACTAGGGGCTACAATGAGCAGTTCTTC. Its protein product is CASSPTRGYNEQFF.

V usage is TRBV4-1 and J usage is TRBJ2-7, with 9 bases identical to TRBD1. Germline V lookup: CDR1 MGHRA, CDR2 YSYEKL. J gave up 3 bases and V 1 base, and 4 bases lay outside the gene matches. This CDR3 comprises 15 residues. The CDR3 reads CASSQGTGVRYEQYF. As DNA, the CDR3 is TGCGCCAGCAGCCAAGGGACAGGGGTCCGCTACGAGCAGTACTTC.

The chain recombines TRBV4-1 with TRBJ2-7; 7 bases match TRBD1. This CDR3 is 15 amino acids long. V was pared by 3 bases and J by 4 bases, with 9 bases of the junction left unmatched. Germline CDR1 MGHRA, CDR2 YSYEKL. CDR3 nucleotides: TGCGCCAGCAGCCAGGGACAGTCCTTCCTTTACGAGCAGTACTTC. The encoded protein is CASSQGQSFLYEQYF.

This clone has just one count. The rearrangement uses TRBV7-2 and TRBJ2-1, with unresolved D. Germline values: CDR1 SGHTA, CDR2 FQGNSA. The V gene lost 3 bases and the J gene lost 9 bases, with 3 bases spanning the gap. This CDR3 has 10 amino acids. The CDR3 DNA follows: TGTGCCAGCAGCTTGGGTGAGCAGTTCTTC. It encodes CASSLGEQFF.

The chain joins TRBV14 to TRBJ1-1; tentatively, D is TRBD1 (6 bases). With 4 bases removed from V and 1 base from J, the gap between germline ends came to 7 bases. The germline V gene has CDR1 SGHDN and CDR2 FVKESK. The CDR3 runs to 13 residues. The CDR3 region has the DNA TGTGCCAGCAGCCGACAGGAGAACACTGAAGCTTTCTTT. This codes for CASSRQENTEAFF.

V and J are TRBV9 and TRBJ2-2; D possibly corresponds to TRBD2 (6 bases). The CDR3 totals 14 residues. From germline, CDR1 is SGDLS and CDR2 YYNGEE. With 2 bases removed from V and 7 bases from J, the gap between germline ends came to 12 bases. CDR3 DNA: TGTGCCAGCAGCGTGACTAGGATTAGCGGGGAGCTGTTTTTT. Protein product: CASSVTRISGELFF.

The chain links TRBV11-3 to TRBJ2-7, with TRBD2 identical over 9 bases. CDR1 is SGHNT, CDR2 YENEEA, per germline. The CDR3 extends over 17 amino acids. V was pared by 1 base and J by 7 bases, with 14 bases of the junction left unmatched. DNA for the CDR3: TGTGCCAGCAGCTTAGGAGGGGGACTAGCCGGGGGAAGTGAGCAGTACTTC. The encoded protein is CASSLGGGLAGGSEQYF.

The chain recombines TRBV5-1 with TRBJ1-1; 8 positions agree with TRBD1. The germline V gene has CDR1 SGHRS and CDR2 YFSETQ. The CDR3 has 15 amino acids. V gave up 4 bases and J gave up 2 bases; unmatched junction bases: 7. In nucleotides, the CDR3 is TGCGCCAGCAGCCCGAGGACAGGGAGTAACACTGAAGCTTTCTTT. Amino acids: CASSPRTGSNTEAFF.

The chain has TRBV5-4 and TRBJ1-1, with unresolved D. The germline V and J ends were trimmed by 0 bases and 1 base, with 7 bases remaining between them. Looked up from germline, CDR1 is SGHNT and CDR2 is YYREEE (reference sequence). CDR3 length equals 14 residues. Here the CDR3 DNA reads TGTGCCAGCAGCTTGGTAGGTCAGAACACTGAAGCTTTCTTT. Translated: CASSLVGQNTEAFF.

The chain links TRBV9 to TRBJ2-1, with D perhaps matching TRBD1 or TRBD2 (5 bases each). CDR1 is SGDLS and CDR2 is YYNGEE in the germline V gene. Trimming removed 1 base from V and 0 bases from J, with 11 bases in between. The CDR3 loop spans 16 amino acids. The CDR3 is CASSVSGPSSYNEQFF. The CDR3 DNA sequence: TGTGCCAGCAGCGTATCGGGGCCTAGCTCCTACAATGAGCAGTTCTTC.

J is TRBJ2-1 and V is TRBV5-1; perhaps TRBD2 as D (6 bases). The V and J ends lost 2 bases and 2 bases respectively, with 17 bases between them. The CDR3 extends over 17 amino acids. Germline loops: CDR1 SGHRS, CDR2 YFSETQ. CDR3 DNA: TGCGCCAGCAGCTTACATACCGGGACTTCAACCTACAATGAGCAGTTCTTC. It yields the protein CASSLHTGTSTYNEQFF.

The chain combines TRBV7-9 with TRBJ2-1; D is ambiguous. Per the germline V gene, CDR1 is SEHNR and CDR2 is FQNEAQ (reference sequence). CDR3 length: 13 residues. V gave up 1 base and J gave up 7 bases, with 8 bases separating them. CDR3 in DNA: TGTGCCAGCAGCTTAGTTCTCATGAATGAGCAGTTCTTC. It specifies CASSLVLMNEQFF.

This chain joins TRBV15 and TRBJ2-2; D not resolved. Germline V CDR1 and CDR2: LNHNV, YYDKDF (reference sequence). V dropped 0 bases and J dropped 6 bases, with 5 bases sitting between them. CDR3 length equals 13 residues. In DNA form, the CDR3 reads TGTGCCACCAGCAGAGATCCCCCCGGGGAGCTGTTTTTT. Protein: CATSRDPPGELFF.

This chain joins TRBV1 and TRBJ2-3; the table's D call, TRBD2, has no DNA check behind it. TRBV1 is tagged as a pseudogene. The CDR3 covers 17 residues. CDR3 sequence (DNA): TGCACCAGCAGCCATTGGACTAGCGGGAGCCGGACAGATACGCAGTATTTT. Its translation: CTSSHWTSGSRTDTQYF.

The CDR3 reads CASSLAMDSIYF. The CDR3 DNA is TGTGCCAGCAGCTTAGCCATGGACAGCATCTACTTC. The chain carries TRBV7-9 and TRBJ2-7; a weak D match, TRBD1 (6 bases). The ends were cut back, 0 bases at V and 13 bases at J, with 13 bases in the middle. The CDR3 extends over 12 amino acids. Germline values: CDR1 SEHNR, CDR2 FQNEAQ (reference sequence).

The rearrangement links TRBV5-5 to TRBJ2-7, with a weak D call TRBD1 (5 bases). In germline, CDR1 is SGHKS, CDR2 YYEKEE (reference sequence). The CDR3 contains 18 residues. The V end was cut by 2 bases, the J end by 0 bases, with 21 bases between. The CDR3 region has the DNA TGTGCCAGCAGCTTAACGGTCCTGTTGGACATCTTCTCCTACGAGCAGTACTTC. Amino acids: CASSLTVLLDIFSYEQYF. Complete variable domain (other parts from reference TRBV5-5 and TRBJ2-7): DAGVTQSPTHLIKTRGQQVTLRCSPISGHKSVSWYQQVLGQGPQFIFQYYEKEERGRGNFPDRFSARQFPNYSSELNVNALLLGDSALYLCASSLTVLLDIFSYEQYFGPGTRLTVT.